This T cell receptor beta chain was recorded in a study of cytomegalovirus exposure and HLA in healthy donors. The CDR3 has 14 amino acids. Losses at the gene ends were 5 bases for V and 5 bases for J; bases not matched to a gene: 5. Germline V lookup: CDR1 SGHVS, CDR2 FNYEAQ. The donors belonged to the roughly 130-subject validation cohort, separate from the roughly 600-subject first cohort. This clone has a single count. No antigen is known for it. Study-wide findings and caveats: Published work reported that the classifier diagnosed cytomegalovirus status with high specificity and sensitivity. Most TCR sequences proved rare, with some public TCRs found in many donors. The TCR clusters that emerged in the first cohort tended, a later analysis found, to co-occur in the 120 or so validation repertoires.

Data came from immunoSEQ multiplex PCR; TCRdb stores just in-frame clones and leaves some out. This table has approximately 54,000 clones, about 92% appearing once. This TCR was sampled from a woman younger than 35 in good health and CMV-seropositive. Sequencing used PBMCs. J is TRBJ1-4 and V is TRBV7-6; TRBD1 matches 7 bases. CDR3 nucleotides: TGTGCCAGCAGCCCCAGGACAGGAAATGAAAAACTGTTTTTT. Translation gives CASSPRTGNEKLFF. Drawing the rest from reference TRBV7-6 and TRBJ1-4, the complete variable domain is GAGVSQSPRYKVTKRGQDVALRCDPISGHVSLYWYRQALGQGPEFLTYFNYEAQQDKSGLPNDRFSAERPEGSISTLTIQRTEQRDSAMYRCASSPRTGNEKLFFGSGTQLSVL.